This TCR beta chain was sequenced during a study of control samples from healthy donors and cancer patients (dated by TCRdb to the early 2020s). The library was made by the immunoSEQ multiplex PCR assay. TCRdb re-hosts the immuneACCESS table, in-frame sequences only. Its copies lack some clones; in the studies checked, an unresolved V gene accounts for under half of them, and the cause for the rest is not known. In all, the sample holds roughly 90,000 clones, and 85% to 90% of those were seen once. The ten biggest clones cover 8.5% to 10% of the sample. Relative to germline, V is 4 bases shorter and J is 0 bases shorter, with 4 bases between their ends. The CDR3 goes from the cysteine to the phenylalanine over 13 residues. The DNA shown is the 39-base CDR3, in frame from base 1. Taken from the germline V gene, the CDR1 and CDR2 loops are SGHTA and FQGNSA. Comment on this clone: No cognate antigen has been identified for it. Base qualities are not at hand, and no much larger clone is one base apart.

Sequenced material: PBMCs. This receptor chain uses TRBV7-2 and TRBJ1-5, with no reliable assignment of the D segment. This sequence was found in a woman between 50 and 59 years old with colorectal cancer. The CDR3 is CASSYSSNQPQHF. The nucleotide sequence is TGTGCCAGCAGCTACAGTAGCAATCAGCCCCAGCATTTT. Full variable domain (CDR3 extended with the reference TRBV7-2 and TRBJ1-5 proteins): GAGVSQSPSNKVTEKGKDVELRCDPISGHTALYWYRQSLGQGLEFLIYFQGNSAPDKSGLPSDRFSAERTGGSVSTLTIQRTQQEDSAVYLCASSYSSNQPQHFGDGTRLSIL.